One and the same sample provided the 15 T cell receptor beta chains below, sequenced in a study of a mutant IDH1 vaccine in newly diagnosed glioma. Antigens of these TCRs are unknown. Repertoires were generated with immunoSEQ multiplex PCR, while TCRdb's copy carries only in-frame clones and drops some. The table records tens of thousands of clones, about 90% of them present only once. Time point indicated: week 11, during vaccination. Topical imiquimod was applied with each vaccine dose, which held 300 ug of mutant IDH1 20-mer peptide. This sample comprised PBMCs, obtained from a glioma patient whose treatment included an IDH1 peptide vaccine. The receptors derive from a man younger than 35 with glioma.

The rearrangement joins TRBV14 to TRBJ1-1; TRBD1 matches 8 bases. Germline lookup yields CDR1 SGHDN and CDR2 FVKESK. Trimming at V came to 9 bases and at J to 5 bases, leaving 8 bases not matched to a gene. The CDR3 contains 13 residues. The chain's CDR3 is CARGLDRGTEAFF. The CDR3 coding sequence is TGTGCCAGGGGATTAGACAGGGGAACTGAAGCTTTCTTT.

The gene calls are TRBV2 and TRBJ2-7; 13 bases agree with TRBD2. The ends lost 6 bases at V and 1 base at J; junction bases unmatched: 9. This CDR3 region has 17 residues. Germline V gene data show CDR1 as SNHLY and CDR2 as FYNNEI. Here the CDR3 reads CASSGTSGIPLSYEQYF. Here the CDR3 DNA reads TGTGCCAGCAGCGGGACTAGCGGGATTCCGCTTTCCTACGAGCAGTACTTC.

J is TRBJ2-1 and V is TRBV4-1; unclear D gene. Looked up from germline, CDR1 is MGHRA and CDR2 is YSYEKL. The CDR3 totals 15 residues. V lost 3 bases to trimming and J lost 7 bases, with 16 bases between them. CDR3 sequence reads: CASSQGLVLTNEQFF. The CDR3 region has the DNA TGCGCCAGCAGCCAGGGTCTAGTATTGACAAATGAGCAGTTCTTC.

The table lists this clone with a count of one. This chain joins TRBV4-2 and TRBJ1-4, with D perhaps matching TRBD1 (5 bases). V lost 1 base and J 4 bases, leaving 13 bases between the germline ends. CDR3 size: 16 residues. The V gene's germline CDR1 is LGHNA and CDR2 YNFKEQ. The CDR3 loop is CASSQGGGTGNEKLFF. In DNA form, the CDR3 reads TGTGCCAGCAGCCAAGGGGGCGGGACGGGTAATGAAAAACTGTTTTTT.

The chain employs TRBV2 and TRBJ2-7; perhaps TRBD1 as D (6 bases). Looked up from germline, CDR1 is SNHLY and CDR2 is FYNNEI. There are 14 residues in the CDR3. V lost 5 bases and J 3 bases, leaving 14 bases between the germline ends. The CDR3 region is CASSPLGQSYEQYF. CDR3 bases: TGTGCCAGCAGTCCACTTGGACAGAGCTACGAGCAGTACTTC.

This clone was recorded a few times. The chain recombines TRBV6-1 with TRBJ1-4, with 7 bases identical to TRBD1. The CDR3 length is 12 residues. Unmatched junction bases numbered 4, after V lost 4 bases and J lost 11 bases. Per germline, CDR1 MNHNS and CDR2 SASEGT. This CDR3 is CASSADRAKLFF. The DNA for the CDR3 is TGTGCCAGCAGTGCCGACAGGGCGAAACTGTTTTTT.

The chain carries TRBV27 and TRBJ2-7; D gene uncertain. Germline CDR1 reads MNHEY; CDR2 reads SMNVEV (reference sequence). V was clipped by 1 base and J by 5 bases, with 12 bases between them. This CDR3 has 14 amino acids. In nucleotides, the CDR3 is TGTGCCAGCAGTTTATTGGCAGGTGGCCACGAGCAGTACTTC. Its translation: CASSLLAGGHEQYF.

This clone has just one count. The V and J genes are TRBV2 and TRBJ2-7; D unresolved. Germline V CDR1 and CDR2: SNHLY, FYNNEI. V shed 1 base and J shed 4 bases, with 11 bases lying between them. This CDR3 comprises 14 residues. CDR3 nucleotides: TGTGCCAGCAGTGAAGTCAATGGGTATTACGAGCAGTACTTC. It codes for CASSEVNGYYEQYF.

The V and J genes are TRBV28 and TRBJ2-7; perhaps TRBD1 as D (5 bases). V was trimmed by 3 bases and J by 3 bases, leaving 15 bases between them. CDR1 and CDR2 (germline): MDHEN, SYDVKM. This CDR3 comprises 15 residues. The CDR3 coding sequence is TGTGCCAGCAGTTTCGCTGGGCAGGGCTACTACGAGCAGTACTTC. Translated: CASSFAGQGYYEQYF.

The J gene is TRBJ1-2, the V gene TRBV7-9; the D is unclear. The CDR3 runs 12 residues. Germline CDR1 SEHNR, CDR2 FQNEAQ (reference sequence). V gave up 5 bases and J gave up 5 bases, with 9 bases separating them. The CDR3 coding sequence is TGTGCCAGCAGCCCCGCGGGGTATGGCTACACCTTC. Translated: CASSPAGYGYTF.

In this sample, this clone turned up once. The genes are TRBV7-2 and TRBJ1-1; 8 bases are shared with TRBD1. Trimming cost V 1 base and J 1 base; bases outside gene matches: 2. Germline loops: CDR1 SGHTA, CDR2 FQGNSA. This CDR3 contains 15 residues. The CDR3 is CASSLGDRRNTEAFF. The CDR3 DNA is TGTGCCAGCAGCTTAGGGGACAGGAGGAACACTGAAGCTTTCTTT. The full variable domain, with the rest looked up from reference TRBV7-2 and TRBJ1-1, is GAGVSQSPSNKVTEKGKDVELRCDPISGHTALYWYRQSLGQGLEFLIYFQGNSAPDKSGLPSDRFSAERTGGSVSTLTIQRTQQEDSAVYLCASSLGDRRNTEAFFGQGTRLTVV.

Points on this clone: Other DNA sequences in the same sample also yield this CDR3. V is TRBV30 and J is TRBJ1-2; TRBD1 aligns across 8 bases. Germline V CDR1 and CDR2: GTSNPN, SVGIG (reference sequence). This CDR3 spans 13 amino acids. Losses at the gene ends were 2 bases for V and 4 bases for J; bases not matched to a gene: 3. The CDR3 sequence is CAWSRDRPYGYTF. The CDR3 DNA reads TGTGCCTGGAGTCGGGACAGGCCCTATGGCTACACCTTC.

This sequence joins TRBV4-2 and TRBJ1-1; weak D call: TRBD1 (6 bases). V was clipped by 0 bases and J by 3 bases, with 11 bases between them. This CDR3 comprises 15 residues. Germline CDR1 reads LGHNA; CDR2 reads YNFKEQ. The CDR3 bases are TGTGCCAGCAGCCAAGATGTGGGGGCCGACACTGAAGCTTTCTTT. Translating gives CASSQDVGADTEAFF.

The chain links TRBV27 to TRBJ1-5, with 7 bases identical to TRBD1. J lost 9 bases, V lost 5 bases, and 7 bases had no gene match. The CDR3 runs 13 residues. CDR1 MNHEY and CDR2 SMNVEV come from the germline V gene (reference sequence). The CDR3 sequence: CASSPAGGLPQHF. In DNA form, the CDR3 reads TGTGCCAGCAGTCCCGCAGGGGGGCTGCCCCAGCATTTT.

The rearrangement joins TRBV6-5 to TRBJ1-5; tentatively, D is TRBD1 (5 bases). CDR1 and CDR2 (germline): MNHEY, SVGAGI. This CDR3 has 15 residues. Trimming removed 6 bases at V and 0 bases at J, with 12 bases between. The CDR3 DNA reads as TGTGCCAGCAGGGAGGGGCAGCATAGCAATCAGCCCCAGCATTTT. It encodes CASREGQHSNQPQHF.